One sample yielded the 19 T cell receptor beta chains listed below, sequenced in a study of response to subunit inactivated influenza vaccine. Via MiXCR, TCRdb re-called the RT-PCR reads, giving one row per CDR3 protein. The sample consists of under 950,000 distinct CDR3 sequences, around 20% of them appearing once. Sequencing used PBMCs from blood, obtained 4 to 6 days after vaccination. The source of these receptors is a man aged 45-60 years who received an inactivated influenza vaccine.

This clonotype was detected ten times or more. CDR3 loop: CASSQRDRPHDTQYF. CDR3 in DNA: TGCGCCAGCAGCCAACGGGACAGACCACACGATACGCAGTATTTT. This rearrangement joins TRBV4-3 to TRBJ2-3, with TRBD1 matching 7 bases. Germline lookup yields CDR1 LGHNA and CDR2 YSLEER. With 2 bases clipped from V and 6 bases from J, the junction kept 8 bases outside the gene matches. The CDR3 contains 15 residues.

This clonotype has a handful of counts. J is TRBJ2-7 and V is TRBV12-3 or TRBV12-4; possibly TRBD2 for D (6 bases). Trimming took 6 bases from V and 3 from J, leaving 12 bases between them. The CDR3 is 13 residues long. CDR3 sequence reads: CASSLGGYYEQYF. The CDR3 DNA sequence: TGTGCCAGCAGCCTGGGGGGTTACTACGAGCAGTACTTC.

This clonotype showed up just a few times. The chain employs TRBV18 and TRBJ2-5; the match to TRBD2 covers 7 bases. V shed 2 bases, J shed 1 base, and the junction held 4 bases outside the gene matches. This CDR3 has 15 residues. The germline gives CDR1 KGHSH, CDR2 LQKENI. The CDR3 here is CASSPIPSGQETQYF. Here the CDR3 DNA reads TGTGCCAGCTCACCAATACCTAGCGGCCAAGAGACCCAGTACTTC. Drawing the rest from reference TRBV18 and TRBJ2-5, the complete variable domain is NAGVMQNPRHLVRRRGQEARLRCSPMKGHSHVYWYRQLPEEGLKFMVYLQKENIIDESGMPKERFSAEFPKEGPSILRIQQVVRGDSAAYFCASSPIPSGQETQYFGPGTRLLVL.

The chain has TRBV20-1 and TRBJ2-5, with TRBD2 identical over 7 bases. The V and J ends lost 5 bases and 5 bases, in that order; junction bases with no gene match: 8. Germline CDR1 is DFQATT and CDR2 is SNEGSKA (reference sequence). This CDR3 has 13 amino acids. The CDR3 spells CSAGEGPWETQYF. The CDR3 DNA reads as TGCAGTGCTGGGGAGGGGCCGTGGGAGACCCAGTACTTC.

This clonotype was counted between two and nine times. The chain uses TRBV20-1 and TRBJ2-5, with D uncertain. Germline assignment: CDR1 DFQATT and CDR2 SNEGSKA (reference sequence). CDR3 size: 14 residues. With 5 bases removed from V and 3 bases from J, the gap between germline ends came to 16 bases. In nucleotides, the CDR3 is TGCAGTGCTGATTCTCCGACACCGAAAGAGACCCAGTACTTC. Its protein is CSADSPTPKETQYF.

This clonotype was seen a few times. This rearrangement joins TRBV10-3 to TRBJ2-1, with 10 nucleotides matching TRBD1. This CDR3 is built from 15 residues. Trimming cost V 6 bases and J 6 bases; bases outside gene matches: 8. CDR1 ENHRY and CDR2 SYGVKD come from the germline V gene. The CDR3 is CAIRMTGGAGNEQFF. CDR3 in DNA: TGTGCCATCAGGATGACAGGGGGCGCTGGCAATGAGCAGTTCTTC.

This clonotype was observed a few times. The chain joins TRBV20-1 to TRBJ1-5, with D tentatively TRBD1 (5 bases). The CDR3 has 15 residues. The V end was cut by 5 bases, the J end by 0 bases, with 14 bases between. The germline V gene has CDR1 DFQATT and CDR2 SNEGSKA (reference sequence). The CDR3 bases are TGCAGTGCTCGGCGGGGCGTCTATAGCAATCAGCCCCAGCATTTT. Its protein product is CSARRGVYSNQPQHF.

This chain uses TRBV4-1 with TRBJ2-5; D gene uncertain. Deletions cut 0 bases from V and 7 bases from J, with 6 bases between. The CDR3 consists of 12 residues. CDR1 and CDR2 (germline): MGHRA, YSYEKL. The CDR3 DNA is TGCGCCAGCAGCCAAGACGGTCTGACCCAGTACTTC. Residues: CASSQDGLTQYF.

Only a few counts were recorded for this clonotype. V and J are TRBV16 and TRBJ1-4; D remains ambiguous. This CDR3 contains 11 residues. Germline V gene sequence: CDR1 KGHSY, CDR2 FQNENV. V was shortened by 8 bases and J by 4 bases, with 5 bases between the two germline ends. The CDR3 coding sequence is TGTGCCAGCCGAGTTAATGAAAAACTGTTTTTT. It is translated as CASRVNEKLFF.

The DNA of the CDR3 is TGTGCCAGCAGTTACGGAACTAGCGGGGGGGCTTCCTACGAGCAGTACTTC. Amino acid sequence: CASSYGTSGGASYEQYF. V is TRBV6-2 or TRBV6-3 and J is TRBJ2-7; 13 bases align to TRBD2. Germline V gene data show CDR1 as MNHEY and CDR2 as SVGEGT. J was trimmed by 1 base and V by 2 bases; bases with no gene match: 5. This CDR3 is 17 amino acids long.

This clonotype was seen a handful of times. The rearrangement uses TRBV12-3 or TRBV12-4 and TRBJ2-5; perhaps TRBD2 as D (7 bases). The CDR3 is 15 amino acids. V lost 3 bases and J 5 bases, leaving 16 bases between the germline ends. The CDR3 spells CASSFRRGGTETQYF. CDR3 DNA: TGTGCCAGCAGTTTTAGGAGGGGGGGCACTGAGACCCAGTACTTC.

The chain employs TRBV7-9 and TRBJ2-1; 9 bases match TRBD1. Germline lookup yields CDR1 SEHNR and CDR2 FQNEAQ (reference sequence). The CDR3 sequence is 15 residues long. The V gene end was trimmed by 5 bases and the J gene end by 3 bases; junction bases not matched to a gene: 5. The DNA for the CDR3 is TGTGCCAGCAGCCCGCGGGACAGGGACTACAATGAGCAGTTCTTC. This translates into CASSPRDRDYNEQFF.

The genes are TRBV20-1 and TRBJ2-5, with TRBD1 matching over 7 bases. V gave up 5 bases and J gave up 5 bases; unmatched junction bases: 8. Germline CDR1 is DFQATT and CDR2 is SNEGSKA (reference sequence). The CDR3 is 13 amino acids. The CDR3 reads CSALQGPQETQYF. The CDR3 DNA reads as TGCAGTGCTCTACAGGGGCCACAGGAGACCCAGTACTTC.

This clonotype was seen only a few times. V and J are TRBV6-5 and TRBJ2-1; the match to TRBD2 covers 11 bases. Germline lookup yields CDR1 MNHEY and CDR2 SVGAGI. The V segment lost 2 bases and the J segment 8 bases; nucleotides outside the gene matches: 17. The CDR3 contains 19 residues. CDR3 protein: CASSYTNFYTSGRRYEQFF. Written as DNA, the CDR3 is TGTGCCAGCAGTTACACAAACTTCTATACTAGCGGGAGAAGGTATGAGCAGTTCTTC.

This clonotype was seen only a few times. The chain employs TRBV30 and TRBJ2-7; TRBD2 is a possible D gene (7 bases). The CDR3 is 14 residues long. CDR1 is GTSNPN, CDR2 SVGIG, per germline (reference sequence). Trimming removed 1 base from V and 7 bases from J, with 17 bases in between. CDR3 loop: CAWSEGGAYWEQYF. The CDR3 bases are TGTGCCTGGAGTGAGGGGGGGGCCTACTGGGAGCAGTACTTC.

This clonotype was observed a few times. This rearrangement joins TRBV6-1 to TRBJ1-5; 12 bases fit TRBD1. CDR1 is MNHNS and CDR2 is SASEGT in the germline V gene. Trimming cost V 6 bases and J 7 bases; bases outside gene matches: 7. This CDR3 is built from 15 residues. The CDR3 nucleotides read TGTGCCAGCAGCCAAGGCGGGACAGGGGGCCAGCCCCAGCATTTT. Its translation: CASSQGGTGGQPQHF.

The V gene is TRBV5-4, the J gene TRBJ2-3; 8 bases are a match to TRBD2. Germline V gene lookup returns CDR1 SGHNT and CDR2 YYREEE (reference sequence). Trimming cost V 0 bases and J 2 bases; bases outside gene matches: 8. This CDR3 has 17 amino acids. CDR3 nucleotides: TGTGCCAGCAGCTTGGATCCCCAGCGGGGGAACACAGATACGCAGTATTTT. Translated, it gives CASSLDPQRGNTDTQYF.

The chain couples TRBV6-2 or TRBV6-3 to TRBJ2-5; D gene ambiguous. Per the germline V gene, CDR1 is MNHEY and CDR2 is SVGEGT. The CDR3 consists of 13 residues. Trimming cost V 6 bases and J 5 bases, with 13 bases left between them. The CDR3 reads CASSPGWKETQYF. CDR3 in DNA: TGTGCCAGCAGCCCCGGGTGGAAGGAGACCCAGTACTTC.

This clonotype appeared many times. The chain joins TRBV7-9 to TRBJ2-7; D unresolved. V dropped 0 bases and J dropped 3 bases, with 3 bases sitting between them. The CDR3 covers 12 residues. CDR1 and CDR2 from the germline V gene are SEHNR and FQNEAQ (reference sequence). Here the CDR3 reads CASSLADYEQYF. The CDR3 nucleotides read TGTGCCAGCAGCTTAGCAGACTACGAGCAGTACTTC.